The 23 T cell receptor beta chains reported below all come from one sample, sequenced in a study of blood T cell repertoires in COVID-19. Assay used: immunoSEQ multiplex PCR; TCRdb lists only in-frame clones, some missing. Among roughly 200,000 clones listed, around 88% were seen once. The sample comprised peripheral blood. The receptors were gathered from a woman aged 30 to 39 with acute or convalescent COVID-19.

J is TRBJ2-3 and V is TRBV6-5; D uncertain. From germline, CDR1 is MNHEY and CDR2 SVGAGI. This CDR3 region has 11 residues. The V gene lost 7 bases and the J gene lost 9 bases, with 11 bases spanning the gap. The CDR3 protein is CASTGSRTQYF. CDR3 bases: TGTGCCAGCACCGGGTCCCGAACGCAGTATTTT.

This sequence joins TRBV11-2 and TRBJ2-7; the D is unclear. Germline CDR1 SGHAT, CDR2 FQNNGV. CDR3 length: 14 amino acids. Trimming took off 0 bases at V and 3 bases at J, with 9 bases between the two ends. The CDR3 is CASSLDGVDYEQYF. The DNA of the CDR3 is TGTGCCAGCAGCTTAGATGGAGTAGACTACGAGCAGTACTTC.

DNA for the CDR3: TGTGCCACCAGTCACCTGTCGGGTTCGGGGGCCAACGTCCTGACTTTC. Its translation is CATSHLSGSGANVLTF. This chain links TRBV24-1 with TRBJ2-6; D ambiguous. CDR1 is KGHDR and CDR2 is SFDVKD in the germline V gene. CDR3 length: 16 residues. V lost 6 bases and J 4 bases, leaving 15 bases between the germline ends.

The chain is built from TRBV29-1 and TRBJ2-3; a weak D match, TRBD1 (8 bases). The CDR3 runs 13 residues. Trimming shortened V by 7 bases and J by 5 bases, and 16 bases separated the two germline ends. From germline, CDR1 is SQVTM and CDR2 ANQGSEA. The CDR3 DNA is TGCAGCGCGAACAGGGGGGGCAGAGATACGCAGTATTTT. Protein: CSANRGGRDTQYF.

The rearrangement uses TRBV5-6 and TRBJ1-3, with D unresolved. Germline V gene data show CDR1 as SGHDT and CDR2 as YYEEEE. Trimming stripped 2 bases from V and 10 bases from J, with 16 bases between. The CDR3 extends over 14 amino acids. The CDR3 sequence: CASSFGNWGGTIYF. The CDR3 DNA is TGTGCCAGCAGCTTTGGCAATTGGGGAGGGACCATATATTTT.

The CDR3 is CASRVGPGGGETQYF. CDR3 sequence (DNA): TGTGCCAGCAGGGTGGGACCCGGGGGTGGAGAGACCCAGTACTTC. The chain combines TRBV6-5 with TRBJ2-5, with D perhaps TRBD2 (6 bases). The CDR3 spans 15 residues. Between the trimmed V and J ends, which lost 6 bases and 4 bases, there was a span of 18 bases. Germline V CDR1 and CDR2: MNHEY, SVGAGI.

This sequence joins TRBV7-2 and TRBJ2-1; no clear D. The CDR3 is 14 amino acids. Per the germline V gene, CDR1 is SGHTA and CDR2 is FQGNSA. The V gene lost 1 base and the J gene lost 10 bases, with 14 bases spanning the gap. CDR3 amino acids: CASSLVAAYTEQFF. The CDR3, as DNA: TGTGCCAGCAGCTTAGTGGCCGCATATACGGAGCAGTTCTTC.

This chain uses TRBV5-4 with TRBJ1-2, with D uncertain. The germline V and J ends were trimmed by 0 bases and 8 bases, with 5 bases remaining between them. Germline V CDR1 and CDR2: SGHNT, YYREEE (reference sequence). The CDR3 sequence is 11 residues long. CDR3 sequence: CASSLGQGYTF. The CDR3, as DNA: TGTGCCAGCAGCTTGGGGCAGGGCTACACCTTC.

This chain connects TRBV6-5 to TRBJ1-5, with D hard to call. V lost 8 bases and J lost 0, with 11 bases in between. The CDR3 extends over 14 amino acids. Germline-derived CDR1 and CDR2 are MNHEY and SVGAGI. CDR3 bases: TGTGCCAGCCTACGAGCCTTTAGCAATCAGCCCCAGCATTTT. It specifies CASLRAFSNQPQHF.

The chain is built from TRBV30 and TRBJ2-7; possibly TRBD1 for D (6 bases). The CDR3 totals 12 residues. Germline values: CDR1 GTSNPN, CDR2 SVGIG (reference sequence). V was cut by 7 bases and J by 2 bases, with 12 bases left in between. CDR3 DNA: TGTGCCTTCAACCGGGACACCTACGAGCAGTACTTC. Translation: CAFNRDTYEQYF.

In this sample, this clone turned up once. The V and J genes are TRBV30 and TRBJ2-7; a possible D gene is TRBD1 (6 bases). Trimming cost V 3 bases and J 1 base, with 13 bases left between them. The CDR3 is 14 amino acids. Per the germline V gene, CDR1 is GTSNPN and CDR2 is SVGIG (reference sequence). The CDR3 is CAWRVEGQSYEQYF. The CDR3 region has the DNA TGTGCCTGGAGAGTTGAAGGACAGTCCTACGAGCAGTACTTC.

This chain connects TRBV19 to TRBJ1-3, with a possible D match to TRBD1 (6 bases). Germline V gives CDR1 LNHDA, CDR2 SQIVND (reference sequence). Trimming took 5 bases from V and 0 from J, leaving 29 bases between them. The CDR3 has 21 residues. For the CDR3, the DNA is TGTGCCAGTAGTCCACGAGGGACACTATACCAGGATCGGTACTCTGGAAACACCATATATTTT. It is translated as CASSPRGTLYQDRYSGNTIYF.

The chain links TRBV3-1 (or the pseudogene TRBV3-2) to TRBJ2-1; D unclear. The CDR3 is 16 amino acids. CDR1 is LGHDT and CDR2 is YNNKEL in the germline V gene (reference sequence). The V and J ends lost 3 bases and 8 bases respectively, with 20 bases between them. DNA of the CDR3: TGTGCCAGCAGCCACTTCACGGAGTCTGTGGTGCATGAGCAGTTCTTC. It translates to CASSHFTESVVHEQFF.

The chain joins TRBV4-2 to TRBJ1-2; no firm D call. CDR3 length equals 15 residues. The germline CDR1 and CDR2 sequences are LGHNA and YNFKEQ. With 1 base removed from V and 1 base from J, the gap between germline ends came to 10 bases. CDR3 DNA: TGTGCCAGCAGCCAAGGTACAGCCTATAACTATGGCTACACCTTC. Its protein product is CASSQGTAYNYGYTF.

J is TRBJ2-7 and V is TRBV6-5, with D possibly TRBD1 on 6 matching bases. V was trimmed by 7 bases and J by 3 bases, leaving 16 bases between them. This CDR3 is built from 14 residues. Germline loops: CDR1 MNHEY, CDR2 SVGAGI. The CDR3 spells CASTLDSLLYEQYF. In nucleotides, the CDR3 is TGTGCCAGCACCCTGGACAGCCTTCTCTACGAGCAGTACTTC.

The chain couples TRBV11-2 to TRBJ2-2, with D perhaps TRBD2 (5 bases). Trimming took off 5 bases at V and 1 base at J, with 11 bases between the two ends. Per the germline V gene, CDR1 is SGHAT and CDR2 is FQNNGV. CDR3 length: 15 residues. This CDR3 reads CASSTHGVNTGELFF. CDR3 nucleotide sequence: TGTGCCAGCAGCACACACGGGGTGAACACCGGGGAGCTGTTTTTT.

The chain combines TRBV6-5 with TRBJ2-5, with TRBD1 as a possible D gene (6 bases). Germline CDR1 reads MNHEY; CDR2 reads SVGAGI. This CDR3 region has 15 residues. The V end lost 8 bases, the J end lost 2 bases, and 18 bases lay between the germline ends. This CDR3 reads CASGYLGQTQETQYF. CDR3 in DNA: TGTGCCAGCGGGTACCTTGGACAGACTCAAGAGACCCAGTACTTC.

This clone was picked up one time. This chain uses TRBV5-8 with TRBJ1-5, with D tentatively TRBD1 (6 bases). Germline values: CDR1 SGHTS, CDR2 YDEGEE. Trimming cost V 4 bases and J 1 base, with 12 bases left between them. The CDR3 totals 15 residues. This CDR3 reads CASSRGFESNQPQHF. Here the CDR3 DNA reads TGTGCCAGCAGCAGGGGGTTCGAAAGCAATCAGCCCCAGCATTTT.

The V and J genes are TRBV25-1 and TRBJ1-1; a weak D match, TRBD1 (6 bases). The length of the CDR3 is 13 residues. Trimming removed 1 base at V and 9 bases at J, with 12 bases between. Germline CDR1 MGHDK, CDR2 SYGVNS. CDR3 region: CASSESGTLQAFF. For the CDR3, the DNA is TGTGCCAGCAGTGAATCTGGGACATTACAAGCTTTCTTT.

This clone was observed once. The chain carries TRBV29-1 and TRBJ2-5, with D possibly matching TRBD2 (6 bases). The length of the CDR3 is 12 residues. Per germline, CDR1 SQVTM and CDR2 ANQGSEA. The V gene lost 4 bases and the J gene lost 4 bases, with 10 bases spanning the gap. CDR3 nucleotide sequence: TGCAGCGTTGGGGGACTGACAGAGACCCAGTACTTC. This codes for CSVGGLTETQYF.

The V and J genes are TRBV11-2 and TRBJ1-6; the D is unclear. The CDR3 is 14 amino acids. V shed 2 bases and J shed 4 bases, with 6 bases lying between them. Germline V CDR1 and CDR2: SGHAT, FQNNGV. The CDR3 is CASSLNGYNSPLHF. In nucleotides, the CDR3 is TGTGCCAGCAGCTTAAACGGGTATAATTCACCCCTCCACTTT.

Here the CDR3 reads CASSRLAGISYEQYF. The CDR3 nucleotides read TGTGCCAGCAGCCGATTAGCGGGTATTTCCTACGAGCAGTACTTC. V usage is TRBV3-1 (or the pseudogene TRBV3-2) and J usage is TRBJ2-7; 7 bases fit TRBD2. Germline values: CDR1 LGHDT, CDR2 YNNKEL (reference sequence). The CDR3 contains 15 residues. J was trimmed by 1 base and V by 4 bases; bases with no gene match: 7.

As concerns this clone: The germline gene is not matched at one end of the junction; a read error may be the cause. The chain is built from TRBV11-2 and TRBJ2-3; maybe TRBD2 (6 bases). Germline V gene lookup returns CDR1 SGHAT and CDR2 FQNNGV. This CDR3 is built from 14 residues. The CDR3 sequence is CASSFDRDGGPVDF. CDR3 nucleotide sequence: TGTGCCAGCAGCTTCGATAGGGATGGAGGGCCAGTGGATTTT.